This TCR beta chain was recovered during a study of T cell repertoires in cytomegalovirus infection. TCRdb re-called the reads through MiXCR, storing one row per CDR3 protein. The data show roughly 500,000 distinct CDR3 sequences, about 33% seen once. The CDR3 sequence is 14 residues long. CDR1 and CDR2 (germline): SGHVS, FQNEAQ. Trimming left V 1 base short and J 3 bases short, with 9 bases between. This clonotype was seen at least ten times. Its antigen is still unknown. The chain uses TRBV7-8 and TRBJ1-1; no clear D. The sequencing here drew on cultured PBMCs, taken from culture after CMV antigen stimulation. The origin of this receptor is a human donor in good health (CMV status not recorded). Some clones in this sample may be carry-over from other donors' samples. CDR3 sequence: CASSLVLGDTEAFF. The DNA for the CDR3 is TGTGCCAGCAGCTTAGTACTTGGGGACACTGAAGCTTTCTTT.